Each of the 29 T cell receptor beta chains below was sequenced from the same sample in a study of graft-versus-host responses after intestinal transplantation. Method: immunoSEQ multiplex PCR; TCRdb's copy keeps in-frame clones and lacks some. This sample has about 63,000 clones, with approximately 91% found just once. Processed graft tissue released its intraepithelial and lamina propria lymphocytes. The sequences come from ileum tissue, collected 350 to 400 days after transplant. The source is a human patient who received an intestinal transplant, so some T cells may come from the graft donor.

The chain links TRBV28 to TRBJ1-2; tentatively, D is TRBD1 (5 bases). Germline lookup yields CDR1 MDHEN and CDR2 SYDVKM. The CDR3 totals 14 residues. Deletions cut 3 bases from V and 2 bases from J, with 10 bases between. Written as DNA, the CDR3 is TGTGCCAGCAGTTTCATGGGGGGGAACTATGGCTACACCTTC. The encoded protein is CASSFMGGNYGYTF.

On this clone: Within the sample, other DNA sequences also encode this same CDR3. The CDR3 DNA reads TGTGCCAGCAGTTACTCTTGGGGTCGGGTCCACTATGGCTACACCTTC. Translated: CASSYSWGRVHYGYTF. The chain links TRBV6-5 to TRBJ1-2; no firm D call. Trimming stripped 0 bases from V and 3 bases from J, with 14 bases between. The CDR3 loop spans 16 amino acids. CDR1 and CDR2 (germline): MNHEY, SVGAGI.

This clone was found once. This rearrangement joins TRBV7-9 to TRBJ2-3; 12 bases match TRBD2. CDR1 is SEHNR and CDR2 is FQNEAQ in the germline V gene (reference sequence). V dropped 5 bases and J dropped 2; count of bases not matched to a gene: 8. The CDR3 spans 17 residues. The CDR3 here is CASSPPTSGRFTDTQYF. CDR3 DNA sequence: TGTGCCAGCAGCCCCCCGACTAGCGGGAGATTCACAGATACGCAGTATTTT.

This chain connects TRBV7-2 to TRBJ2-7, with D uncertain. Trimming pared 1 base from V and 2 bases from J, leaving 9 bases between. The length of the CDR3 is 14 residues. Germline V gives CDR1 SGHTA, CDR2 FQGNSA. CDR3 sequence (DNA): TGTGCCAGCAGCTTAGATAGGGCGGCCTACGAGCAGTACTTC. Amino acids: CASSLDRAAYEQYF.

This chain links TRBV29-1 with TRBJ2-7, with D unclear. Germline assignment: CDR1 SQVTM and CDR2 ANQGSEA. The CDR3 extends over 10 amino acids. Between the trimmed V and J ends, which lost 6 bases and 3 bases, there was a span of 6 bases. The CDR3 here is CSVALYEQYF. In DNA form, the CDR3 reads TGCAGCGTCGCCCTCTACGAGCAGTACTTC.

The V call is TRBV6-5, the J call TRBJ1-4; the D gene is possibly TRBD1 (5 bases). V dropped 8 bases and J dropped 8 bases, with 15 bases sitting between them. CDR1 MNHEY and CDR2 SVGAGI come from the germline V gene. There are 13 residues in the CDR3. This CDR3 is CASSKTVPEKLFF. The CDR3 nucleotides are TGTGCCAGCTCCAAGACAGTTCCCGAAAAACTGTTTTTT.

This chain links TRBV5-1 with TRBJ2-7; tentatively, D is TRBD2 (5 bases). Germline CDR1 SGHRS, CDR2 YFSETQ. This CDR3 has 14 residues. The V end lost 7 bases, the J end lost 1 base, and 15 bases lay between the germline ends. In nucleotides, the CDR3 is TGCGCCAGCTCTCTAGAGGGTCAGTCCTACGAGCAGTACTTC. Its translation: CASSLEGQSYEQYF.

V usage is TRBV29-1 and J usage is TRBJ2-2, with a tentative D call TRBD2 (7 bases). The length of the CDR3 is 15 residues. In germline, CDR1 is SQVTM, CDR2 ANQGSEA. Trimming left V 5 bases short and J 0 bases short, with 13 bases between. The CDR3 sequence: CSVKRDTANTGELFF. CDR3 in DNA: TGCAGCGTTAAGCGGGACACCGCGAACACCGGGGAGCTGTTTTTT.

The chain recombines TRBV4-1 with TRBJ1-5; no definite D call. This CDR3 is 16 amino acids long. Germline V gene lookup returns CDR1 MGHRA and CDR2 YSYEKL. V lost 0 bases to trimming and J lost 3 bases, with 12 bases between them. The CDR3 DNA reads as TGCGCCAGCAGCCAAGACGTACCCCTTGTCAATCAGCCCCAGCATTTT. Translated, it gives CASSQDVPLVNQPQHF.

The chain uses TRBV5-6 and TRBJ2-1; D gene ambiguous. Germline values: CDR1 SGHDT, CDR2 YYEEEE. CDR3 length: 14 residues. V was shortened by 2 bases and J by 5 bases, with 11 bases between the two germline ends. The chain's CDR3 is CASSFVYRDNEQFF. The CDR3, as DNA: TGTGCCAGCAGCTTCGTCTACAGAGACAATGAGCAGTTCTTC.

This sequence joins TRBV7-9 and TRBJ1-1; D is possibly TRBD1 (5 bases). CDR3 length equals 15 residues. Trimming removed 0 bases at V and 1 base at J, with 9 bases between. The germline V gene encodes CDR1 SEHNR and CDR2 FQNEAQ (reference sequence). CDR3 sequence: CASSLAGLGNTEAFF. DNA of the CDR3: TGTGCCAGCAGCTTAGCGGGACTAGGGAACACTGAAGCTTTCTTT.

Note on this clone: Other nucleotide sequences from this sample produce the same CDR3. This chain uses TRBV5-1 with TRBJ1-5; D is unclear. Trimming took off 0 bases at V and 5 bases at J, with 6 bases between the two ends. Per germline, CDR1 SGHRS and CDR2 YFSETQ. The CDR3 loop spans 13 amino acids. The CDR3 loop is CASSLGGDQPQHF. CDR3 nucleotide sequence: TGCGCCAGCAGCTTGGGAGGTGATCAGCCCCAGCATTTT. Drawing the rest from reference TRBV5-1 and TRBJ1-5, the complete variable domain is KAGVTQTPRYLIKTRGQQVTLSCSPISGHRSVSWYQQTPGQGLQFLFEYFSETQRNKGNFPGRFSGRQFSNSRSEMNVSTLELGDSALYLCASSLGGDQPQHFGDGTRLSIL.

The DNA for the CDR3 is TGTGCCAGCAGCTATCCGGACAGGGGTGAGGACATTCAGTACTTC. This sequence encodes CASSYPDRGEDIQYF. V is TRBV7-9 and J is TRBJ2-4; 9 positions agree with TRBD1. V lost 4 bases to trimming and J lost 8 bases; unmatched junction nucleotides: 9. Germline-derived CDR1 and CDR2 are SEHNR and FQNEAQ (reference sequence). The CDR3 extends over 15 amino acids.

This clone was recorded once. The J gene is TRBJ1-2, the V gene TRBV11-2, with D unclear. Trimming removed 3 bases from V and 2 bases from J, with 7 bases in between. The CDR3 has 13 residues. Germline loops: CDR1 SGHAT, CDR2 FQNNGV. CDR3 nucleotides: TGTGCCAGCAGCTTTTTTCAAAACTATGGCTACACCTTC. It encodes CASSFFQNYGYTF.

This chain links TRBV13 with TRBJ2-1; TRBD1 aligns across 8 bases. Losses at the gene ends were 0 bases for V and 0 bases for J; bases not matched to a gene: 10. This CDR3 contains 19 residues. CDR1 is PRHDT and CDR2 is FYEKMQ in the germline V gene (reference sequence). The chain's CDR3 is CASSLGTGVFQSSYNEQFF. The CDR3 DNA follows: TGTGCCAGCAGCTTAGGGACAGGGGTTTTTCAGAGCTCCTACAATGAGCAGTTCTTC.

The CDR3 DNA follows: TGTGCCAGCAGCCTCCTACAGGGGGGGACTAGCGGGATAGATGAGCAGTTCTTC. Encoded protein: CASSLLQGGTSGIDEQFF. The chain employs TRBV5-6 and TRBJ2-1, with 13 positions matching TRBD2. This CDR3 region has 18 residues. The V and J ends lost 4 bases and 8 bases, in that order; junction bases with no gene match: 15. The germline gives CDR1 SGHDT, CDR2 YYEEEE.

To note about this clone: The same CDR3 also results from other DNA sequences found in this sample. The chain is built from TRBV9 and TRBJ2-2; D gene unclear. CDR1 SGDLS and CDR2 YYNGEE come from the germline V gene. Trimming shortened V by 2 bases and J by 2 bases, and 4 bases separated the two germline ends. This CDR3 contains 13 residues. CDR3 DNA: TGTGCCAGCAGCGTCGGAAACACCGGGGAGCTGTTTTTT. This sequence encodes CASSVGNTGELFF.

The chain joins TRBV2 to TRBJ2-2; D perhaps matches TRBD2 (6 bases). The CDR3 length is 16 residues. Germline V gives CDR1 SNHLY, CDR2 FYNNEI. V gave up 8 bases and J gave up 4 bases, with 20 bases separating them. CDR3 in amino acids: CASSISGTGTTGELFF. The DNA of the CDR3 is TGTGCCAGCTCGATTTCCGGGACTGGGACCACCGGGGAGCTGTTTTTT.

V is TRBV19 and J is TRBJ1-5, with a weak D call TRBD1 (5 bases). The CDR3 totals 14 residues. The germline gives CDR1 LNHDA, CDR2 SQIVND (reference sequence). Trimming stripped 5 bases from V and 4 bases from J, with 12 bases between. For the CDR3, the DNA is TGTGCCAGTAGTGTACAGGCTGCAAATCAGCCCCAGCATTTT. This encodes CASSVQAANQPQHF.

The CDR3: CASSLEWSTYEQYF. The CDR3 DNA reads as TGTGCCAGCAGCTTAGAATGGAGCACCTACGAGCAGTACTTC. The genes are TRBV7-9 and TRBJ2-7, with D uncertain. Germline CDR1 is SEHNR and CDR2 is FQNEAQ (reference sequence). The length of the CDR3 is 14 residues. Between the trimmed V and J ends, which lost 1 base and 2 bases, there was a span of 9 bases. The full variable domain, in which reference TRBV7-9 and TRBJ2-7 provide the parts outside the CDR3, is DTGVSQNPRHKITKRGQNVTFRCDPISEHNRLYWYRQTLGQGPEFLTYFQNEAQLEKSRLLSDRFSAERPKGSFSTLEIQRTEQGDSAMYLCASSLEWSTYEQYFGPGTRLTVT.

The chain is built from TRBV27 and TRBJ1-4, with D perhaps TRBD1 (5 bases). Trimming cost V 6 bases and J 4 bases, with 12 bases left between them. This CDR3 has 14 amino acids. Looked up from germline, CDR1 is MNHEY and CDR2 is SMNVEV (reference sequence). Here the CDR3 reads CASSRGRFNEKLFF. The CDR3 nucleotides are TGTGCCAGCAGCCGGGGGAGGTTTAATGAAAAACTGTTTTTT.

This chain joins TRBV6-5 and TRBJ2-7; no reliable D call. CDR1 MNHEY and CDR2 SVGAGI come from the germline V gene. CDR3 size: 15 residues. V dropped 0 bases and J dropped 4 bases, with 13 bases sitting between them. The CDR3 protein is CASSYSRHVGYEQYF. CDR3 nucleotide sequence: TGTGCCAGCAGTTACTCCCGACACGTCGGTTACGAGCAGTACTTC.

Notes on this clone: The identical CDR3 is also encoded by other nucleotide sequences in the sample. The CDR3 loop reads CASSATSGTINEQFF. The CDR3 region has the DNA TGTGCCAGCAGTGCGACTAGCGGGACTATCAATGAGCAGTTCTTC. The chain combines TRBV6-4 with TRBJ2-1, with TRBD2 identical over 11 bases. The germline V gene encodes CDR1 MRHNA and CDR2 SNTAGT. CDR3 size: 15 residues. Trimming removed 4 bases from V and 6 bases from J; junction bases left unmatched: 5.

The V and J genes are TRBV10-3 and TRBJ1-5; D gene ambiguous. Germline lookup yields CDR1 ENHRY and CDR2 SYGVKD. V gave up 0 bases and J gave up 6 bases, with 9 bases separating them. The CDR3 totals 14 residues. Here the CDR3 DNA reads TGTGCCATCAGTGAGTCCTCGGACCTTCAGCCCCAGCATTTT. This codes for CAISESSDLQPQHF.

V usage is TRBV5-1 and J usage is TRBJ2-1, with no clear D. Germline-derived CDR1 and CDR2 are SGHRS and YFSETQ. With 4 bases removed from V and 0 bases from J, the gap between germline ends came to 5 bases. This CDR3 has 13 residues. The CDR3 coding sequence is TGCGCCAGCAGCCCAAGCTCCTACAATGAGCAGTTCTTC. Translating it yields CASSPSSYNEQFF.

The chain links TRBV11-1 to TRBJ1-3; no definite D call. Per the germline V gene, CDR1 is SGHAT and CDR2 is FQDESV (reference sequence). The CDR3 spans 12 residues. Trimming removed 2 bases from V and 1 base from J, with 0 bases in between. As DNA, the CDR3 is TGTGCCAGCAGCTTATCTGGAAACACCATATATTTT. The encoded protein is CASSLSGNTIYF.

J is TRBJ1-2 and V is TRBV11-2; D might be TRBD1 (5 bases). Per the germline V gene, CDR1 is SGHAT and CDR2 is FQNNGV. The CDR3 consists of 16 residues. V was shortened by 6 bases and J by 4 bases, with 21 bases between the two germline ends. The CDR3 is CASSLSWDGRPYGYTF. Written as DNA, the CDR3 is TGTGCCAGCAGTTTAAGTTGGGACGGCCGCCCCTATGGCTACACCTTC.

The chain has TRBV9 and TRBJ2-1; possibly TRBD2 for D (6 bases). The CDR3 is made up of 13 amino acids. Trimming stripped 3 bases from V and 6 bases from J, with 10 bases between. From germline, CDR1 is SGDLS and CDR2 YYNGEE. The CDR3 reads CASSEGLTNEQFF. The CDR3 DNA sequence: TGTGCCAGCAGCGAGGGACTTACCAATGAGCAGTTCTTC. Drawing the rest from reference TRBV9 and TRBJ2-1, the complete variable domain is DSGVTQTPKHLITATGQRVTLRCSPRSGDLSVYWYQQSLDQGLQFLIQYYNGEERAKGNILERFSAQQFPDLHSELNLSSLELGDSALYFCASSEGLTNEQFFGPGTRLTVL.

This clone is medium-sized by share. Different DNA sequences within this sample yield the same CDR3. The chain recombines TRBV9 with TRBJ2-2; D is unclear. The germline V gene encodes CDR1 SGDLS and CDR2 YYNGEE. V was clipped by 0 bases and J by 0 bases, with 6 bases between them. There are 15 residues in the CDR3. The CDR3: CASSVVGANTGELFF. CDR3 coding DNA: TGTGCCAGCAGCGTAGTTGGGGCGAACACCGGGGAGCTGTTTTTT. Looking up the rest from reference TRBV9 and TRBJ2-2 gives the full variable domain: DSGVTQTPKHLITATGQRVTLRCSPRSGDLSVYWYQQSLDQGLQFLIQYYNGEERAKGNILERFSAQQFPDLHSELNLSSLELGDSALYFCASSVVGANTGELFFGEGSRLTVL.